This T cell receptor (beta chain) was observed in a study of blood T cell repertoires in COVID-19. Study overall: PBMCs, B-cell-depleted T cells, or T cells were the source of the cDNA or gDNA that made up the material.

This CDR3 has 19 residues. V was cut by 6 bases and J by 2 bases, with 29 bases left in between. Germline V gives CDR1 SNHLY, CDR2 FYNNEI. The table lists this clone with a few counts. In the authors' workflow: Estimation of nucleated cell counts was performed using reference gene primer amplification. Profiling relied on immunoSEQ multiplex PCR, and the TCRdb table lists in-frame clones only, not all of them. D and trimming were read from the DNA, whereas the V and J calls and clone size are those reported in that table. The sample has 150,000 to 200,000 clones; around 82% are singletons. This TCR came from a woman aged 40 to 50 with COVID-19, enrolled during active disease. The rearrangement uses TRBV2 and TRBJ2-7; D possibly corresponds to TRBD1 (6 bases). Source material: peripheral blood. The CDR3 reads CASRESAWGVRTDTYEQYF. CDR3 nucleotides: TGTGCCAGCAGGGAATCAGCTTGGGGTGTAAGGACAGACACCTACGAGCAGTACTTC.